This entry features one T cell receptor (beta chain) sequence. Its specificity is unknown. This record comes from a study of cytomegalovirus exposure and HLA in healthy donors. Study details: Most donors, 80% to 90% of 350 to 450 genotyped, fell in the Caucasian-associated ancestry cluster. Findings of the study overall: Productive rates of about 87% or about 30% were seen for most TCR beta V segments in an earlier analysis.

The CDR3 extends over 11 amino acids. The germline gives CDR1 DFQATT, CDR2 SNEGSKA (reference sequence). V was clipped by 6 bases and J by 9 bases, with 12 bases between them. Vbeta (60) and Jbeta (13) primers were used in the PCR. Produced via immunoSEQ multiplex PCR; TCRdb's table is partial and in-frame only. Of 100,000 to 120,000 clones in the sample, 70% to 80% were seen once. The clonotype originates from a man in his forties or fifties in good health and CMV-seronegative. Specimen: PBMCs. The rearrangement links TRBV20-1 to TRBJ2-1; D call uncertain. The CDR3 region has the DNA TGCAGTGCCCAGCTTGAGGCTGAGCAGTTCTTC. This translates into CSAQLEAEQFF.